Below are 2 T cell receptor beta chains sequenced from a single sample in a study of blood T cell repertoires in COVID-19. Only in-frame clones appear in the TCRdb table, and some are missing; sequencing was by immunoSEQ multiplex PCR. The repertoire includes approximately 400,000 clones, around 84% of them detected once, and roughly 1.2% sits in the top ten. The sample consisted of peripheral blood. These receptor sequences come from a human donor with acute or convalescent COVID-19. The donor label of this sample is uncertain.

The chain uses TRBV7-9 and TRBJ1-4; no clear D. V lost 5 bases to trimming and J lost 8 bases, with 18 bases between them. Germline V gene data show CDR1 as SEHNR and CDR2 as FQNEAQ (reference sequence). The CDR3 runs to 15 residues. The DNA of the CDR3 is TGTGCCAGCAGCCCCCGCGGGGTCGACGGGGAAAAACTGTTTTTT. It yields the protein CASSPRGVDGEKLFF.

V is TRBV5-6 and J is TRBJ1-1; 8 nucleotides match TRBD1. Germline trimming cut 3 bases from V and 6 bases from J; bases unmatched to any gene: 7. The CDR3 is 14 amino acids. Germline V gene lookup returns CDR1 SGHDT and CDR2 YYEEEE. The CDR3 sequence: CASSWKTGDAEAFF. The CDR3 nucleotides are TGTGCCAGCAGCTGGAAGACAGGGGACGCTGAAGCTTTCTTT.